The next 10 T cell receptor beta chains were all read from a single sample in a study of shared clonotypes between healthy human individuals. Libraries were prepared by immunoSEQ multiplex PCR; TCRdb keeps only in-frame clonotypes and omits some of them. The repertoire includes some 2,000,000 clones, 85% to 95% of them detected once, and 0.13% sits in the top ten. Source material: naive CD4+ T cells sorted from blood. The sample's subset: CD45RA+ positively selected. The receptors shown here come from a man aged 18 to 29 in good health.

This chain links TRBV28 with TRBJ1-6, with no clear D. V shed 3 bases and J shed 6 bases, with 9 bases lying between them. The CDR3 is 14 amino acids. Germline V gives CDR1 MDHEN, CDR2 SYDVKM. The CDR3 sequence is CASSLPEPNSPLHF. CDR3 in DNA: TGTGCCAGCAGTTTGCCAGAACCTAATTCACCCCTCCACTTT. The full variable domain, rest sourced from reference TRBV28 and TRBJ1-6, is DVKVTQSSRYLVKRTGEKVFLECVQDMDHENMFWYRQDPGLGLRLIYFSYDVKMKEKGDIPEGYSVSREKKERFSLILESASTNQTSMYLCASSLPEPNSPLHFGNGTRLTVT.

The chain couples TRBV4-2 to TRBJ1-1; D unresolved. V lost 4 bases and J 1 base, leaving 13 bases between the germline ends. CDR1 LGHNA and CDR2 YNFKEQ come from the germline V gene. This CDR3 has 15 residues. DNA of the CDR3: TGTGCCAGCAGCCCATTGGACTCAGGGAACACTGAAGCTTTCTTT. It codes for CASSPLDSGNTEAFF.

The J gene is TRBJ2-7, the V gene TRBV2; tentatively, D is TRBD2 (5 bases). V shed 5 bases and J shed 0 bases, with 14 bases lying between them. CDR1 is SNHLY and CDR2 is FYNNEI in the germline V gene. This CDR3 has 15 amino acids. CDR3 DNA: TGTGCCAGCAGTTCTTTGCGGACTCTCTCCTACGAGCAGTACTTC. Its protein product is CASSSLRTLSYEQYF.

Points on this clone: The same CDR3 also results from other DNA sequences found in this sample. CDR3 DNA: TGTGCCAGCAGCCGGGACAGGGGGGAGACCCAGTACTTC. Its protein product is CASSRDRGETQYF. The chain recombines TRBV6-5 with TRBJ2-5, with TRBD1 matching over 11 bases. CDR1 and CDR2 from the germline V gene are MNHEY and SVGAGI. J gave up 5 bases and V 6 bases, and 2 bases lay outside the gene matches. The CDR3 loop spans 13 amino acids.

J is TRBJ2-2 and V is TRBV5-1; TRBD2 agrees at 9 bases. The CDR3 loop spans 16 amino acids. Per germline, CDR1 SGHRS and CDR2 YFSETQ. After removal of 0 bases from V and 3 bases from J, the junction contained 3 bases not matched to a gene. CDR3 in amino acids: CASSLAGTSYTGELFF. Here the CDR3 DNA reads TGCGCCAGCAGCTTGGCTGGGACTAGCTACACCGGGGAGCTGTTTTTT.

The CDR3 region is CASSIGQGVTSSNQPQHF. CDR3 sequence (DNA): TGTGCCAGTAGTATAGGGCAGGGGGTCACCTCGAGCAATCAGCCCCAGCATTTT. The chain is built from TRBV19 and TRBJ1-5; 7 bases are a match to TRBD1. This CDR3 has 18 amino acids. The germline CDR1 and CDR2 sequences are LNHDA and SQIVND (reference sequence). The V segment lost 1 base and the J segment 1 base; nucleotides outside the gene matches: 10. The full variable domain, its missing parts supplied by reference TRBV19 and TRBJ1-5, is DGGITQSPKYLFRKEGQNVTLSCEQNLNHDAMYWYRQDPGQGLRLIYYSQIVNDFQKGDIAEGYSVSREKKESFPLTVTSAQKNPTAFYLCASSIGQGVTSSNQPQHFGDGTRLSIL.

This chain links TRBV11-2 with TRBJ2-5, with D hard to call. V dropped 4 bases and J dropped 5 bases, with 11 bases sitting between them. The CDR3 runs to 13 residues. Looked up from germline, CDR1 is SGHAT and CDR2 is FQNNGV. In nucleotides, the CDR3 is TGTGCCAGCAGCTCCCTCTCGAGCGAGACCCAGTACTTC. Its protein product is CASSSLSSETQYF. Supplemented by reference TRBV11-2 and TRBJ2-5, the full variable domain reads EAGVAQSPRYKIIEKRQSVAFWCNPISGHATLYWYQQILGQGPKLLIQFQNNGVVDDSQLPKDRFSAERLKGVDSTLKIQPAKLEDSAVYLCASSSLSSETQYFGPGTRLLVL.

V usage is TRBV4-1 and J usage is TRBJ1-1; D call uncertain. This CDR3 is built from 14 residues. Germline V gene sequence: CDR1 MGHRA, CDR2 YSYEKL. Trimming removed 3 bases at V and 3 bases at J, with 11 bases between. The CDR3: CASSHPTRDTEAFF. CDR3 nucleotides: TGCGCCAGCAGCCATCCTACACGGGACACTGAAGCTTTCTTT.

This chain links TRBV10-2 with TRBJ1-2; no clear D gene. Germline-derived CDR1 and CDR2 are WSHSY and SAAADI. The CDR3 has 14 residues. The V end lost 5 bases, the J end lost 5 bases, and 15 bases lay between the germline ends. CDR3 sequence reads: CASSPGPLEYGYTF. The CDR3 DNA follows: TGCGCCAGCAGTCCTGGACCCCTTGAGTATGGCTACACCTTC.

The chain employs TRBV4-3 and TRBJ2-4; 11 nucleotides agree with TRBD2. The germline CDR1 and CDR2 sequences are LGHNA and YSLEER. The V segment lost 0 bases and the J segment 6 bases; nucleotides outside the gene matches: 4. CDR3 length equals 16 residues. The CDR3 DNA follows: TGCGCCAGCAGCCAAGAGGCTAGCGGGAGGCTAAACATTCAGTACTTC. Translated: CASSQEASGRLNIQYF.